Sequencing of this TCR beta chain was carried out in a study of regulatory T cells in long-lasting Graves disease. CDR1 SNHLY and CDR2 FYNNEI come from the germline V gene. CDR3 length: 15 amino acids. V shed 8 bases, J shed 1 base, and the junction held 8 bases outside the gene matches. As for time point: newly diagnosed GD, antithyroid drugs for less than 3 months. PBMC RNA served as the TCR library source. Arm-PCR of CDR3 regions and iRepertoire HTBI primers were used to build TCR beta libraries. Via MiXCR, TCRdb re-called the multiplex PCR reads, giving one row per CDR3 protein. The sample lists 400,000 to 500,000 distinct CDR3 sequences, about 16% occurring once. These same records also appear under a second study, on T cells in Graves' hyperthyroidism and ophthalmopathy. That paper adds: The study excluded patients with uncontrolled infection, other autoimmune disease, pregnancy or lactation. With a median lead of around 6.7 months before onset, the model predicted ophthalmopathy.

The chain has TRBV2 and TRBJ2-4; 7 bases map to TRBD2. The receptor comes from a woman in her twenties or thirties with Graves disease. The sequencing here drew on peripheral blood mononuclear cells (PBMCs), taken at new diagnosis, from a patient treated with antithyroid drugs. CDR3 DNA: TGTGCCAGCGGGAGCGGGAAGGCGGCCAAAAACATTCAGTACTTC. This sequence encodes CASGSGKAAKNIQYF.